The T cell receptor (beta chain) described here comes from a study of cytomegalovirus exposure and HLA in healthy donors. About the study: Falling in the Caucasian-associated ancestry cluster were about four fifths of 398 genotyped donors.

General observations from the study: Among immune exposure information, only CMV serostatus was available. 164 TCR beta chains were listed as cytomegalovirus-associated. Near-uniform donor sequencing depth was presumed by presence/absence analyses.

The CDR3 contains 19 residues. Germline CDR1 and CDR2: MDHEN and SYDVKM. J was trimmed by 6 bases and V by 5 bases; bases with no gene match: 14. About this clone itself: What it binds is unknown.

The PCR made use of 60 Vbeta and 13 Jbeta primers. Here immunoSEQ multiplex PCR was the method, and the copy in TCRdb shows in-frame clones only, minus some. The sample consists of about 200,000 clones, 65% to 90% of them appearing once. The TCR originated in a woman aged 45-60 years in good health and CMV-seronegative. Sequencing was performed on PBMCs. This sequence joins TRBV28 and TRBJ2-6, with TRBD1 matching over 12 bases. The CDR3 DNA follows: TGTGCCAGCAGTGTGCTCGGGACAGGGGGCCTGGAGGAGGCCAACGTCCTGACTTTC. Its protein is CASSVLGTGGLEEANVLTF.